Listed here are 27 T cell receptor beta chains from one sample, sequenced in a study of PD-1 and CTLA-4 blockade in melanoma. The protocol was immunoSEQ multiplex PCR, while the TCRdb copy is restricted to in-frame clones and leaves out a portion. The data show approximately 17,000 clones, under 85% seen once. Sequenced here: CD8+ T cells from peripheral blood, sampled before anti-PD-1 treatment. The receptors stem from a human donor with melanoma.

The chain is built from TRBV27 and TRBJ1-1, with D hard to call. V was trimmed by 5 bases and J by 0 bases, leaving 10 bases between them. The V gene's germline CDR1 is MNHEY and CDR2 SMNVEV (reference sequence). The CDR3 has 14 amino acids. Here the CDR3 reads CASSRQVMNTEAFF. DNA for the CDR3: TGTGCCAGCAGTCGTCAGGTGATGAACACTGAAGCTTTCTTT.

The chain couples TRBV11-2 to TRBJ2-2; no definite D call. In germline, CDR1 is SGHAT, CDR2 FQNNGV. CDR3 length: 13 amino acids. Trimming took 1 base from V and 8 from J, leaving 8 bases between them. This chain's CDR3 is CASSLGALGELFF. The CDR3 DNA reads TGTGCCAGCAGCTTAGGCGCCTTGGGGGAGCTGTTTTTT.

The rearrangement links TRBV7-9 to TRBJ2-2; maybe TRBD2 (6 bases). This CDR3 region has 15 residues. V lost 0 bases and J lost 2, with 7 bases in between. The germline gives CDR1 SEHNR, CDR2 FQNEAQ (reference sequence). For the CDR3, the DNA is TGTGCCAGCAGCTTAGCGGGAGGAAACACCGGGGAGCTGTTTTTT. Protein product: CASSLAGGNTGELFF.

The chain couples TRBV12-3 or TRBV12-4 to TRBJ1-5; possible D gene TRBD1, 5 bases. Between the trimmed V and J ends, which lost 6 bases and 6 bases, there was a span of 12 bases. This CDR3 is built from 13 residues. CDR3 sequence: CASRPGWGQPQHF. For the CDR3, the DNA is TGTGCCAGCAGGCCAGGGTGGGGTCAGCCCCAGCATTTT.

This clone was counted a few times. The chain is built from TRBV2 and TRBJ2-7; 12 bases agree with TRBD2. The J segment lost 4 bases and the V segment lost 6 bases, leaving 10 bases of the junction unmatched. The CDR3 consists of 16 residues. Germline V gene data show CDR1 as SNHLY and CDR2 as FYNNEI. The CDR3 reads CASSPGLAGTLYEQYF. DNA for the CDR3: TGTGCCAGCAGCCCCGGACTAGCGGGGACTCTTTACGAGCAGTACTTC.

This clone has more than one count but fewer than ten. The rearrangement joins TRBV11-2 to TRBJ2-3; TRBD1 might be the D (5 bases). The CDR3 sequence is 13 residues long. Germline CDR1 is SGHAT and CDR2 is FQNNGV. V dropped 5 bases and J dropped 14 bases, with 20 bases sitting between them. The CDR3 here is CASSPTTAVERYF. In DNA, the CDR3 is TGTGCCAGCAGCCCGACGACAGCCGTCGAGAGGTATTTT.

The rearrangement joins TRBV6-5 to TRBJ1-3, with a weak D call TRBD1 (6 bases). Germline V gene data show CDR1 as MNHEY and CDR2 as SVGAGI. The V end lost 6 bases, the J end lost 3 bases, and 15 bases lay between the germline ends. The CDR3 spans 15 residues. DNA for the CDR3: TGTGCCAGCAGCCCACAGGGTTTTGGTGGAAACACCATATATTTT. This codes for CASSPQGFGGNTIYF.

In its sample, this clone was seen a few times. The chain's CDR3 is CASSLDLELTEAFF. CDR3 DNA: TGTGCCAGCAGCTTGGACCTAGAACTCACTGAAGCTTTCTTT. The chain couples TRBV3-1 (or the pseudogene TRBV3-2) to TRBJ1-1; D not certain. Germline V CDR1 and CDR2: LGHDT, YNNKEL (reference sequence). The germline V and J ends were trimmed by 5 bases and 4 bases, with 14 bases remaining between them. The length of the CDR3 is 14 residues.

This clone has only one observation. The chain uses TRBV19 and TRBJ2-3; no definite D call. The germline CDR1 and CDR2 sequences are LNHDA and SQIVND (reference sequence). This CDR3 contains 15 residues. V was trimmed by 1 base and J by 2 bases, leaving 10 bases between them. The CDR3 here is CASSIGGTTTDTQYF. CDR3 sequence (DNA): TGTGCCAGTAGTATAGGTGGAACCACCACAGATACGCAGTATTTT.

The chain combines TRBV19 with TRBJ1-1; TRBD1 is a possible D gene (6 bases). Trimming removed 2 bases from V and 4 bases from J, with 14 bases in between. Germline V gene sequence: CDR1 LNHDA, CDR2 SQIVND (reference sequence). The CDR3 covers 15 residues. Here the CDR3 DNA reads TGTGCCAGTAGTATAAGTCCGGGGGCAAGCACTGAAGCTTTCTTT. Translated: CASSISPGASTEAFF.

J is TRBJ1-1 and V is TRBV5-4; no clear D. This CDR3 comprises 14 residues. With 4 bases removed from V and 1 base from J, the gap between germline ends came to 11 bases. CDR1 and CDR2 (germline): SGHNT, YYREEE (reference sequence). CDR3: CASSVRASNTEAFF. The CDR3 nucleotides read TGTGCCAGCAGCGTCCGGGCCTCGAACACTGAAGCTTTCTTT.

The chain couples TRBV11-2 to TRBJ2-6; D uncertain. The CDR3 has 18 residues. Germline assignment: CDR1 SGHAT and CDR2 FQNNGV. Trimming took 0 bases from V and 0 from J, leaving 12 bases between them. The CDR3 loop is CASSLEAGTFSGANVLTF. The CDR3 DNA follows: TGTGCCAGCAGCTTAGAGGCAGGAACATTCTCTGGGGCCAACGTCCTGACTTTC.

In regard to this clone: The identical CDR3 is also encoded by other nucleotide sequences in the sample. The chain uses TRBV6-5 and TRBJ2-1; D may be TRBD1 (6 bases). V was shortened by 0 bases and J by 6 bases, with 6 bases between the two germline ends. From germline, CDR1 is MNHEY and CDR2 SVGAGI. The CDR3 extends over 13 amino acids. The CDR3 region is CASSYSRGNEQFF. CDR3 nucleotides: TGTGCCAGCAGTTACTCCAGGGGCAATGAGCAGTTCTTC.

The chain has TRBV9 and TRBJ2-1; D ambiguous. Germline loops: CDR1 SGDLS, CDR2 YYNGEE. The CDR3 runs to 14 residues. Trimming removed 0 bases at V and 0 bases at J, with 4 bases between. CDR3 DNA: TGTGCCAGCAGCGTAGCCACCTCCTACAATGAGCAGTTCTTC. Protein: CASSVATSYNEQFF.

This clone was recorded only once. The CDR3 sequence is CASSLDADQQFF. CDR3 in DNA: TGTGCCAGCAGCTTAGATGCGGACCAACAGTTCTTC. The chain couples TRBV7-8 to TRBJ2-1, with D uncertain. Germline CDR1 reads SGHVS; CDR2 reads FQNEAQ. The CDR3 has 12 residues. The ends were cut back, 1 base at V and 13 bases at J, with 11 bases in the middle.

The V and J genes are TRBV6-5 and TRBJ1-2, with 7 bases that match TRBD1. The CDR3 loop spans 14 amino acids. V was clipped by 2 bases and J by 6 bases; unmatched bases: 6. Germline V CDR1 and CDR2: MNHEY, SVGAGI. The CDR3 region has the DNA TGTGCCAGCAGTTACGGAGGGGGCGCTGATGGCTACACCTTC. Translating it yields CASSYGGGADGYTF.

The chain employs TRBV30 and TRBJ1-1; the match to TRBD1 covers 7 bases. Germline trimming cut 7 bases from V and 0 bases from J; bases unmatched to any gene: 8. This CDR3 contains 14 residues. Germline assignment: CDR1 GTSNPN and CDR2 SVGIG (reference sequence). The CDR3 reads CASTGTQLNTEAFF. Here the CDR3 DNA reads TGTGCCTCGACAGGGACCCAATTGAACACTGAAGCTTTCTTT. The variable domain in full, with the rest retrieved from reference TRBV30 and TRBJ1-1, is SQTIHQWPATLVQPVGSPLSLECTVEGTSNPNLYWYRQAAGRGLQLLFYSVGIGQISSEVPQNLSASRPQDRQFILSSKKLLLSDSGFYLCASTGTQLNTEAFFGQGTRLTVV.

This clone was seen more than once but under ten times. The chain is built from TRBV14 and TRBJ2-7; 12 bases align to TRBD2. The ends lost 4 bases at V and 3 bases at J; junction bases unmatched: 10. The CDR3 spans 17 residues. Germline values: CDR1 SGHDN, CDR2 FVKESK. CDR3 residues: CASSPRTSGMVHYEQYF. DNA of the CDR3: TGTGCCAGCAGCCCTCGGACTAGCGGGATGGTTCACTACGAGCAGTACTTC. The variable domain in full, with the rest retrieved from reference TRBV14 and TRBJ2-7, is EAGVTQFPSHSVIEKGQTVTLRCDPISGHDNLYWYRRVMGKEIKFLLHFVKESKQDESGMPNNRFLAERTGGTYSTLKVQPAELEDSGVYFCASSPRTSGMVHYEQYFGPGTRLTVT.

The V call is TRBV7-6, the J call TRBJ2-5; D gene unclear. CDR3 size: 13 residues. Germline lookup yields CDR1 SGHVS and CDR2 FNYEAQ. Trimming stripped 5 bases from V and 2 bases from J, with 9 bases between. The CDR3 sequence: CASSPMPQETQYF. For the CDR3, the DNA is TGTGCCAGCAGCCCGATGCCACAAGAGACCCAGTACTTC.

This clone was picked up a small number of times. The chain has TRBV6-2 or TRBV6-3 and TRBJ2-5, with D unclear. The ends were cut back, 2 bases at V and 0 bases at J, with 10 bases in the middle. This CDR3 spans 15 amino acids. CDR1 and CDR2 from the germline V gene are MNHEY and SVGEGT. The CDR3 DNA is TGTGCCAGCAGTTACCTTGCGGAGAACCAAGAGACCCAGTACTTC. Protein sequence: CASSYLAENQETQYF.

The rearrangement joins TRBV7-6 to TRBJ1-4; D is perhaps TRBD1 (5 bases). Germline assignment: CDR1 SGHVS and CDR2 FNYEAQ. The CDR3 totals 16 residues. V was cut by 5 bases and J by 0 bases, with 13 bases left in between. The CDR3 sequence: CASSLLAGATNEKLFF. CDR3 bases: TGTGCCAGCAGCCTCCTGGCGGGGGCAACTAATGAAAAACTGTTTTTT. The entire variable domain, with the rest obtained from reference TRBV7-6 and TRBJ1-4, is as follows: GAGVSQSPRYKVTKRGQDVALRCDPISGHVSLYWYRQALGQGPEFLTYFNYEAQQDKSGLPNDRFSAERPEGSISTLTIQRTEQRDSAMYRCASSLLAGATNEKLFFGSGTQLSVL.

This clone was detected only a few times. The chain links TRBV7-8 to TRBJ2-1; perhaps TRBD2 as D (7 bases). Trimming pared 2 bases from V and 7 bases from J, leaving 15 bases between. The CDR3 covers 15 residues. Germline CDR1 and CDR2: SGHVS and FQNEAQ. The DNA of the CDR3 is TGTGCCAGCAGCTTATTTGGGGGGGCGGGTAATGAGCAGTTCTTC. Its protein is CASSLFGGAGNEQFF.

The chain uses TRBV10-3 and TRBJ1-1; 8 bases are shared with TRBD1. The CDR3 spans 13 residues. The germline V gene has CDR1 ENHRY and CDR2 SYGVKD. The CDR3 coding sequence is TGTGGCCACGGCAGGGGGCAGAACACTGAAGCTTTCTTT. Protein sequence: CGHGRGQNTEAFF.

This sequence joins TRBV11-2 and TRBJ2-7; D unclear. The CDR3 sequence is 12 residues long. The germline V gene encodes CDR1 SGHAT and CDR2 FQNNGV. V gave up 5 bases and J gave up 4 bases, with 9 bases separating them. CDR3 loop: CASSLGRYEQYF. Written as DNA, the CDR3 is TGTGCCAGCAGCCTAGGACGGTACGAGCAGTACTTC.

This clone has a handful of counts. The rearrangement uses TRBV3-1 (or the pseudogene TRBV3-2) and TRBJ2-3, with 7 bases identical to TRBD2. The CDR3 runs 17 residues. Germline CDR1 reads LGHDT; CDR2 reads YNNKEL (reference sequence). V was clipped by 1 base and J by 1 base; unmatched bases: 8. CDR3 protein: CASSQGVASGRTDTQYF. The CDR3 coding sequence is TGTGCCAGCAGCCAAGGGGTCGCTAGCGGCCGCACAGATACGCAGTATTTT.

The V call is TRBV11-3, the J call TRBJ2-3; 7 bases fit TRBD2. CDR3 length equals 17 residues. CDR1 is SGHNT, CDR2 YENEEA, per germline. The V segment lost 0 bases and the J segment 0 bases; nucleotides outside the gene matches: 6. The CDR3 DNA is TGTGCCAGCAGCTTAGAACTACCGGGACTAAGCACAGATACGCAGTATTTT. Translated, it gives CASSLELPGLSTDTQYF.

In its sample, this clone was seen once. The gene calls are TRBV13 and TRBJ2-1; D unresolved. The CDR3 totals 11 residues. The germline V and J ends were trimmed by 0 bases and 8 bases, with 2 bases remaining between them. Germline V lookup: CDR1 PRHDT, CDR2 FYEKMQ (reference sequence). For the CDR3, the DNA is TGTGCCAGCAGCTTAGGCGATGAGCAGTTCTTC. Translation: CASSLGDEQFF.